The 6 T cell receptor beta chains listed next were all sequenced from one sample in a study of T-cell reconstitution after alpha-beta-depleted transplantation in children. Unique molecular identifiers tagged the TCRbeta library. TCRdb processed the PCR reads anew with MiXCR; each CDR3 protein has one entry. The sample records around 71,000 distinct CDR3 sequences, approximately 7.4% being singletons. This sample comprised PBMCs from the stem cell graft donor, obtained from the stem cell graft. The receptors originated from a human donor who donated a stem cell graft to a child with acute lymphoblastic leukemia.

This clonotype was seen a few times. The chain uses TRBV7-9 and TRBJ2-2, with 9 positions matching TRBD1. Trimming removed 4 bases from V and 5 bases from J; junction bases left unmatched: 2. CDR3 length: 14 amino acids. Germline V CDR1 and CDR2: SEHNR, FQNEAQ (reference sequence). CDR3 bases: TGTGCCAGCAGCTGGGACAGGGTGACCGGGGAGCTGTTTTTT. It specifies CASSWDRVTGELFF.

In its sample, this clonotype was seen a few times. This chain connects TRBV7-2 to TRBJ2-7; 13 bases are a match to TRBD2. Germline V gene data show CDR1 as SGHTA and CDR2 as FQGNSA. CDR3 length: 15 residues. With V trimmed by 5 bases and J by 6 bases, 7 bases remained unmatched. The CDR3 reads CASSPGLAGVTEQYF. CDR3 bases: TGTGCCAGCAGCCCCGGACTAGCGGGAGTTACCGAGCAGTACTTC. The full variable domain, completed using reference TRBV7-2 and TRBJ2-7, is GAGVSQSPSNKVTEKGKDVELRCDPISGHTALYWYRQSLGQGLEFLIYFQGNSAPDKSGLPSDRFSAERTGGSVSTLTIQRTQQEDSAVYLCASSPGLAGVTEQYFGPGTRLTVT.

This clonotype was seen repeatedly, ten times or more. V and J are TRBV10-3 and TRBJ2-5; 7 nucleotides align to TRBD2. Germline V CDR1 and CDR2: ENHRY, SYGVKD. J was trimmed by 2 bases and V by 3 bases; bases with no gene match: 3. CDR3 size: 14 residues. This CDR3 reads CAISEGREQETQYF. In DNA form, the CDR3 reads TGTGCCATCAGTGAAGGGAGGGAACAAGAGACCCAGTACTTC.

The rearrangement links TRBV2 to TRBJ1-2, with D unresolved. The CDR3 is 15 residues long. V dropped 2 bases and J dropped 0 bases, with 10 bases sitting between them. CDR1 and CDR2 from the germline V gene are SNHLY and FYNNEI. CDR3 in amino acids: CASSEPQPANYGYTF. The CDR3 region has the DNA TGTGCCAGCAGTGAACCACAGCCTGCTAACTATGGCTACACCTTC.

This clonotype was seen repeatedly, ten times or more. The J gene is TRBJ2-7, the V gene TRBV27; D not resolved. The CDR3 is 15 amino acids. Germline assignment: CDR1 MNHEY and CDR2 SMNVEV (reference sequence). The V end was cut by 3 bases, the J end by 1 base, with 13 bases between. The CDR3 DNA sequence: TGTGCCAGCAGTTTGCAAGGGTTTGGTTCCTACGAGCAGTACTTC. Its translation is CASSLQGFGSYEQYF.

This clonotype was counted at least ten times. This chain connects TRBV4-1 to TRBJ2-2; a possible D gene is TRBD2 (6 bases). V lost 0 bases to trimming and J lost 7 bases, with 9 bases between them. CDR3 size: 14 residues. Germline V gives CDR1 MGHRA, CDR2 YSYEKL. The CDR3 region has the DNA TGCGCCAGCAGCCAAGAAGGAGGGATCGGGGAGCTGTTTTTT. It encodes CASSQEGGIGELFF.